The clone carrying this T cell receptor beta chain was counted a single time. Here immunoSEQ multiplex PCR was the method, and the copy in TCRdb shows in-frame clones only, minus some. The sample lists about 74,000 clones, 80% occurring once. This CDR3 comprises 12 residues. Germline lookup yields CDR1 SQVTM and CDR2 ANQGSEA. The V and J ends lost 6 bases and 3 bases, in that order; junction bases with no gene match: 4. The data are from a study of cytotoxic CD8 clonotypes in ibrutinib-treated CLL. The source of this sequence is a human donor with chronic lymphocytic leukemia. The sequences come from PBMCs, collected at disease progression, from a patient treated with ibrutinib. V usage is TRBV29-1 and J usage is TRBJ2-7, with TRBD1 matching over 8 bases. The CDR3 reads CSVATGVYEQYF. Here the CDR3 DNA reads TGCAGCGTCGCGACAGGGGTCTACGAGCAGTACTTC.